The present TCR beta chain was sequenced within a study of blood T cell repertoires in COVID-19. Study context: Italy, Spain and the United States were the sources of the convalescent and acute COVID-19 samples.

The sample holds one count of this clone. The V end was cut by 5 bases, the J end by 2 bases, with 17 bases between. CDR1 is SGHVS, CDR2 FQNEAQ, per germline. The CDR3 has 16 residues. In the original workflow: Amplification of reference gene primers was used by the study to estimate nucleated cell counts. Only in-frame clones appear in the TCRdb table, and some are missing; sequencing was by immunoSEQ multiplex PCR. Clone size and V and J calls were adopted from that table, with D and trimming inferred from the DNA. The repertoire holds roughly 280,000 clones, with around 87% as singletons. The clonotype comes from a woman aged 55-70 years with COVID-19, enrolled during active disease. The sample consisted of peripheral blood. This rearrangement joins TRBV7-8 to TRBJ2-3; D is perhaps TRBD1 (6 bases). In DNA form, the CDR3 reads TGTGCCAGCAGCGACTCCACAGGGTATTCCACAGATACGCAGTATTTT. Translated: CASSDSTGYSTDTQYF.